What follows describes a single T cell receptor beta chain. The antigen remains undetermined. The data are from a study of response to subunit inactivated influenza vaccine. This CDR3 has 14 amino acids. Trimming stripped 4 bases from V and 4 bases from J, with 12 bases between. Germline assignment: CDR1 SGHDT and CDR2 YYEEEE. Regarding the study as a whole: Few new T cells, the authors suggested, are recruited by each seasonal influenza vaccination.

Via MiXCR, TCRdb re-called the RT-PCR reads, giving one row per CDR3 protein. The profile shows 450,000 to 550,000 distinct CDR3 sequences, around 25% of them singletons. The genes are TRBV5-6 and TRBJ1-3; D unresolved. This receptor was identified in a man between 45 and 60 years old who received an inactivated influenza vaccine. This material consisted of CD4+ T cells sorted from PBMCs, taken less than 6 days after vaccination. Here the CDR3 reads CASSLRGFGNTIYF. The CDR3 DNA is TGTGCCAGCAGCCTCAGAGGGTTCGGAAACACCATATATTTT.